Described below is a single T cell receptor (beta chain) sequence and its context. The antigen remains unidentified. The germline gene is not matched at one end of the junction; a read error may be the cause. The CDR3 is 16 residues long. Germline loops: CDR1 MNHNS, CDR2 SASEGT. Amplifying from RNA transcripts, the study obtained TCR beta CDR3 regions. HTBI-primed RT-PCR formed the first round, and a multiplex PCR formed the second. Via MiXCR, TCRdb re-called the multiplex PCR reads, giving one row per CDR3 protein. Found here are 560,000 or so distinct CDR3 sequences, less than 40% of them singletons; the top ten hold 4% to 5%. The data were taken from a study of Graves' ophthalmopathy and Graves' hyperthyroidism. Across the study: By definition, stable hyperthyroidism involved no ophthalmopathy within 18 months of follow-up.

Study outcomes and limitations: The model achieved 70.59% sensitivity and less than 85% specificity for ophthalmopathy progression.

Sequences were obtained from peripheral blood or thyroid tissue (not recorded which). This receptor was identified in an adult man with Graves' hyperthyroidism. The rearrangement links TRBV6-1 to TRBJ1-5; 12 bases line up with TRBD1. CDR3 DNA: TGTGCCATCAGTTACTCGGGACAGGGGGCGGATCAGCCCCAGCATTTT. Translated, it gives CAISYSGQGADQPQHF.